What follows are 25 T cell receptor beta chains derived from one specimen sequenced in a study of T cell responses to AZD1222 COVID-19 vaccine. Profiled with immunoSEQ multiplex PCR; TCRdb holds only in-frame clones, not every one. The profile covers 120,000 or so clones, with roughly 90% appearing a single time and 1.5% to 1.8% taken by the ten largest. Specimen: peripheral blood, collected on day 0 of AZD1222 vaccination. The receptor set was obtained from an adult in good health.

This clone came up a few times. The chain recombines TRBV19 with TRBJ1-6; D is ambiguous. Germline V lookup: CDR1 LNHDA, CDR2 SQIVND (reference sequence). The V gene lost 6 bases and the J gene lost 0 bases, with 12 bases spanning the gap. This CDR3 contains 16 residues. CDR3 protein: CASRPQLSSYNSPLHF. The CDR3 DNA reads TGTGCCAGTAGACCTCAACTGAGCTCCTATAATTCACCCCTCCACTTT.

V usage is TRBV4-3 and J usage is TRBJ1-2, with TRBD1 as a possible D gene (5 bases). The ends were cut back, 0 bases at V and 9 bases at J, with 11 bases in the middle. Germline CDR1 LGHNA, CDR2 YSLEER. The CDR3 is 13 amino acids. CDR3: CASSQDRGGSYTF. For the CDR3, the DNA is TGCGCCAGCAGCCAAGATCGGGGGGGGAGCTACACCTTC.

The chain carries TRBV15 and TRBJ1-5; no definite D call. Germline values: CDR1 LNHNV, CDR2 YYDKDF (reference sequence). Trimming removed 0 bases from V and 6 bases from J, with 15 bases in between. CDR3 size: 16 residues. The CDR3 loop is CATSRDSLNRGQPQHF. The CDR3, as DNA: TGTGCCACCAGCAGAGATTCCCTGAATAGAGGTCAGCCCCAGCATTTT.

In DNA form, the CDR3 reads TGTGCCTGGAGTGAGGACATCCACAGCACAGATACGCAGTATTTT. Translated, it gives CAWSEDIHSTDTQYF. The chain couples TRBV30 to TRBJ2-3, with D possibly matching TRBD1 (5 bases). The V gene lost 1 base and the J gene lost 0 bases, with 11 bases spanning the gap. The CDR3 contains 15 residues. Germline loops: CDR1 GTSNPN, CDR2 SVGIG (reference sequence).

The CDR3 is CASSLAGPGQGIPQNEKLFF. CDR3 coding DNA: TGCGCCAGCAGCTTGGCCGGACCGGGACAGGGGATCCCCCAGAATGAAAAACTGTTTTTT. The chain combines TRBV5-1 with TRBJ1-4; 10 bases agree with TRBD1. The V gene end was trimmed by 0 bases and the J gene end by 5 bases; junction bases not matched to a gene: 16. Germline V lookup: CDR1 SGHRS, CDR2 YFSETQ. The CDR3 is 20 residues long.

The genes are TRBV27 and TRBJ2-7, with TRBD2 matching 8 bases. This CDR3 comprises 15 residues. Germline V gene sequence: CDR1 MNHEY, CDR2 SMNVEV (reference sequence). J gave up 2 bases and V 0 bases, and 3 bases lay outside the gene matches. CDR3 DNA sequence: TGTGCCAGCAGTTTATCGACTAGCGCACCCTACGAGCAGTACTTC. Protein: CASSLSTSAPYEQYF.

The chain carries TRBV7-8 and TRBJ1-1; 7 bases are a match to TRBD1. The CDR3 spans 18 residues. Germline trimming cut 3 bases from V and 1 base from J; bases unmatched to any gene: 14. The germline CDR1 and CDR2 sequences are SGHVS and FQNEAQ. DNA for the CDR3: TGTGCCAGCAGCTTCCCAAACCAGGCAGGGGGTCGGAACACTGAAGCTTTCTTT. Its protein is CASSFPNQAGGRNTEAFF.

This chain connects TRBV2 to TRBJ1-5, with D perhaps matching TRBD1 (6 bases). The V end lost 4 bases, the J end lost 4 bases, and 11 bases lay between the germline ends. Germline V gene sequence: CDR1 SNHLY, CDR2 FYNNEI. The CDR3 runs 14 residues. The CDR3 region has the DNA TGTGCCAGCAGTGCGATAACAGGGAATCAGCCCCAGCATTTT. Translating it yields CASSAITGNQPQHF.

The V gene is TRBV19, the J gene TRBJ2-3; perhaps TRBD2 as D (6 bases). V lost 2 bases, J lost 14 bases, and 17 bases lay in between. This CDR3 contains 13 residues. In germline, CDR1 is LNHDA, CDR2 SQIVND (reference sequence). CDR3: CASSIPPGGKVYF. The CDR3 DNA reads TGTGCCAGTAGTATACCCCCCGGAGGGAAGGTGTATTTT.

The chain couples TRBV5-5 to TRBJ1-4; D is ambiguous. Germline CDR1 and CDR2: SGHKS and YYEKEE (reference sequence). This CDR3 has 17 residues. V was cut by 1 base and J by 0 bases, with 13 bases left in between. The CDR3 DNA follows: TGTGCCAGCAGCTTGATCCACGTCGCAGCAACTAATGAAAAACTGTTTTTT. Translating gives CASSLIHVAATNEKLFF. The complete variable domain, with remaining parts taken from reference TRBV5-5 and TRBJ1-4, reads DAGVTQSPTHLIKTRGQQVTLRCSPISGHKSVSWYQQVLGQGPQFIFQYYEKEERGRGNFPDRFSARQFPNYSSELNVNALLLGDSALYLCASSLIHVAATNEKLFFGSGTQLSVL.

This chain uses TRBV19 with TRBJ2-3; TRBD1 matches 8 bases. This CDR3 comprises 17 residues. Germline loops: CDR1 LNHDA, CDR2 SQIVND (reference sequence). V dropped 2 bases and J dropped 8; count of bases not matched to a gene: 15. The CDR3 loop reads CASSISGTGNSRGTQYF. For the CDR3, the DNA is TGTGCCAGTAGTATATCAGGGACAGGCAATTCTCGGGGTACGCAGTATTTT.

This chain uses TRBV18 with TRBJ1-3; 8 bases map to TRBD1. The CDR3 loop spans 16 amino acids. CDR1 is KGHSH and CDR2 is LQKENI in the germline V gene. Germline trimming cut 2 bases from V and 0 bases from J; bases unmatched to any gene: 3. The CDR3 here is CASSPGTGLSGNTIYF. CDR3 nucleotides: TGTGCCAGCTCACCAGGGACAGGTCTCTCTGGAAACACCATATATTTT.

This clone has only one observation. The chain joins TRBV19 to TRBJ2-7; possibly TRBD2 for D (6 bases). Germline lookup yields CDR1 LNHDA and CDR2 SQIVND (reference sequence). The CDR3 runs to 14 residues. V lost 3 bases and J lost 1, with 10 bases in between. In nucleotides, the CDR3 is TGTGCCAGTAGTATTTGGAGGGAGTCCTACGAGCAGTACTTC. Translated, it gives CASSIWRESYEQYF.

V usage is TRBV19 and J usage is TRBJ2-7; D is unresolved. Trimming took off 1 base at V and 2 bases at J, with 6 bases between the two ends. The germline V gene has CDR1 LNHDA and CDR2 SQIVND (reference sequence). The CDR3 spans 13 residues. CDR3 protein: CASSIGGTYEQYF. Written as DNA, the CDR3 is TGTGCCAGTAGTATAGGGGGAACCTACGAGCAGTACTTC.

The rearrangement joins TRBV14 to TRBJ1-2; 7 nucleotides line up with TRBD1. The CDR3 is made up of 14 amino acids. With 4 bases clipped from V and 5 bases from J, the junction kept 7 bases outside the gene matches. Germline V CDR1 and CDR2: SGHDN, FVKESK. CDR3 residues: CASSLRQGGYGYTF. Here the CDR3 DNA reads TGTGCCAGCAGCCTGAGACAGGGAGGGTATGGCTACACCTTC.

Worth noting for this clone: The sample carries other DNA sequences with the same CDR3. The V gene is TRBV7-9, the J gene TRBJ1-1; D is unresolved. Germline CDR1 is SEHNR and CDR2 is FQNEAQ (reference sequence). This CDR3 spans 11 amino acids. Trimming pared 3 bases from V and 4 bases from J, leaving 3 bases between. The CDR3 is CASSFGTEAFF. The CDR3 bases are TGTGCCAGCAGCTTCGGCACTGAAGCTTTCTTT. Drawing the rest from reference TRBV7-9 and TRBJ1-1, the complete variable domain is DTGVSQNPRHKITKRGQNVTFRCDPISEHNRLYWYRQTLGQGPEFLTYFQNEAQLEKSRLLSDRFSAERPKGSFSTLEIQRTEQGDSAMYLCASSFGTEAFFGQGTRLTVV.

CDR3: CASSPTGIPPGYEQYF. The DNA of the CDR3 is TGCGCCAGCAGCCCCACTGGGATACCCCCAGGCTACGAGCAGTACTTC. The chain links TRBV23-1 to TRBJ2-7; no definite D call. TRBV23-1 is labeled an ORF, and its function is uncertain. The CDR3 covers 16 residues. The germline V and J ends were trimmed by 6 bases and 3 bases, with 21 bases remaining between them.

The chain recombines TRBV28 with TRBJ1-1; TRBD1 is a possible D gene (5 bases). The V and J ends lost 5 bases and 1 base respectively, with 11 bases between them. The CDR3 is 14 amino acids. Germline CDR1 MDHEN, CDR2 SYDVKM. CDR3 nucleotides: TGTGCCAGCAGTCCGGGACGTACGAACACTGAAGCTTTCTTT. Translated, it gives CASSPGRTNTEAFF. Using reference TRBV28 and TRBJ1-1 for the parts outside the CDR3, the full variable domain is DVKVTQSSRYLVKRTGEKVFLECVQDMDHENMFWYRQDPGLGLRLIYFSYDVKMKEKGDIPEGYSVSREKKERFSLILESASTNQTSMYLCASSPGRTNTEAFFGQGTRLTVV.

The gene calls are TRBV6-1 and TRBJ2-7, with a possible D match to TRBD2 (6 bases). The CDR3 is 15 residues long. The V and J ends lost 0 bases and 1 base respectively, with 10 bases between them. Germline V gene data show CDR1 as MNHNS and CDR2 as SASEGT. The chain's CDR3 is CASSEARLASYEQYF. DNA of the CDR3: TGTGCCAGCAGTGAAGCGCGGCTAGCGTCCTACGAGCAGTACTTC.

The chain couples TRBV10-3 to TRBJ2-5; 8 positions agree with TRBD2. This CDR3 contains 13 residues. Germline lookup yields CDR1 ENHRY and CDR2 SYGVKD. The CDR3 sequence is CATFAGGRETQYF. As DNA, the CDR3 is TGTGCAACCTTTGCGGGGGGCCGGGAGACCCAGTACTTC.

This chain links TRBV7-2 with TRBJ1-2; no firm D call. CDR3 length equals 13 residues. CDR1 and CDR2 (germline): SGHTA, FQGNSA. V was cut by 5 bases and J by 4 bases, with 11 bases left in between. CDR3 sequence (DNA): TGTGCCAGCAGCCTGGCGGGGAGCTATGGCTACACCTTC. Translated: CASSLAGSYGYTF.

This clone was counted a few times. The V gene is TRBV7-2, the J gene TRBJ1-2; TRBD1 matches at 7 bases. V lost 1 base to trimming and J lost 8 bases; unmatched junction nucleotides: 13. From germline, CDR1 is SGHTA and CDR2 FQGNSA. This CDR3 region has 16 residues. The CDR3 DNA is TGTGCCAGCAGCTTAGTATCGGGACAGAGCCCTGAGGGCTACACCTTC. Translating gives CASSLVSGQSPEGYTF.

This clone has only one observation. The V gene is TRBV6-5, the J gene TRBJ1-1; D possibly corresponds to TRBD1 (5 bases). Germline values: CDR1 MNHEY, CDR2 SVGAGI. V lost 6 bases to trimming and J lost 4 bases, with 18 bases between them. The CDR3 runs to 15 residues. The CDR3 is CASRPGWEVGTEAFF. The CDR3 nucleotides read TGTGCCAGCAGGCCAGGGTGGGAGGTGGGCACTGAAGCTTTCTTT.

V gene TRBV19 combines with J gene TRBJ2-7; 10 nucleotides line up with TRBD1. The V gene's germline CDR1 is LNHDA and CDR2 SQIVND (reference sequence). This CDR3 is built from 18 residues. Trimming took 1 base from V and 1 from J; bases not matched to a gene: 10. The CDR3 sequence is CASSIGGGQGKNSYEQYF. The CDR3 nucleotides are TGTGCCAGTAGTATAGGAGGGGGACAGGGGAAAAATTCCTACGAGCAGTACTTC.

V gene TRBV28 combines with J gene TRBJ1-2, with 7 positions matching TRBD1. Germline V CDR1 and CDR2: MDHEN, SYDVKM. V lost 5 bases to trimming and J lost 8 bases; unmatched junction nucleotides: 14. The CDR3 is made up of 15 amino acids. The DNA of the CDR3 is TGTGCCAGCAGTCCCTCAGGGGGGTTGGGATGGGGCTACACCTTC. Protein product: CASSPSGGLGWGYTF.